The present TCR beta chain was sequenced within a study of blood T cells in healthy people across ages. This CDR3 is built from 16 residues. CDR1 is MNHEY and CDR2 is SVGEGT in the germline V gene. Trimming at V came to 2 bases and at J to 2 bases, leaving 2 bases not matched to a gene. This clonotype appeared many times. It was with a sample-barcoded 5' primer and a J-beta primer mix that a second PCR of about 6 to 12 cycles was run. TCRdb passed the 5' RACE reads through MiXCR, listing each CDR3 protein once. This table holds about 620,000 distinct CDR3 sequences, 21% found once. Sequenced sample: blood. V is TRBV6-2 or TRBV6-3 and J is TRBJ2-2, with TRBD2 matching 10 bases. The source is a man between 65 and 79 years old in good health. This CDR3 is CASSYASGRNTGELFF. Here the CDR3 DNA reads TGTGCCAGCAGTTACGCTAGCGGGAGAAACACCGGGGAGCTGTTTTTT.